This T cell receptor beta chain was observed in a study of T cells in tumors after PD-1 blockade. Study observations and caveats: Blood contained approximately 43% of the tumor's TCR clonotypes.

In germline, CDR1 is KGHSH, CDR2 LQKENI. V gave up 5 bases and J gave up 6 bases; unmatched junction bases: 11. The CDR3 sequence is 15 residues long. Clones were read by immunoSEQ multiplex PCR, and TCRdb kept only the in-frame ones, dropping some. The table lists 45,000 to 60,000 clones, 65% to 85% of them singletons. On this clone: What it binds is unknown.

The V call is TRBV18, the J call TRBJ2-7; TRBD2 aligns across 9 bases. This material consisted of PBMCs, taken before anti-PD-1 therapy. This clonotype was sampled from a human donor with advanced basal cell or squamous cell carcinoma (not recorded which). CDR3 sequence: CASSASRREGGEQYF. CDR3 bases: TGTGCCAGCTCAGCCTCGAGGCGGGAGGGAGGCGAGCAGTACTTC.